This TCR beta chain was retrieved from a study of blood T cells in healthy people across ages. V shed 1 base and J shed 4 bases, with 18 bases lying between them. CDR1 MGHRA and CDR2 YSYEKL come from the germline V gene. CDR3 length equals 17 residues. The second PCR ran roughly 6 to 12 cycles with a sample-barcoded 5' primer and J-beta primers. TCRdb re-analysed the 5' RACE reads in MiXCR, keeping a single row per CDR3 protein. The sample includes about a million distinct CDR3 sequences, roughly 51% of them seen just once. This clonotype has more than one count but fewer than ten. Sample: blood. The sequence was collected from a woman aged 55-70 years in good health. The genes are TRBV4-1 and TRBJ2-3; D gene unclear. CDR3 residues: CASSQGPAVSFPDTQYF. CDR3 nucleotide sequence: TGCGCCAGCAGCCAAGGTCCGGCAGTTTCATTTCCAGATACGCAGTATTTT.